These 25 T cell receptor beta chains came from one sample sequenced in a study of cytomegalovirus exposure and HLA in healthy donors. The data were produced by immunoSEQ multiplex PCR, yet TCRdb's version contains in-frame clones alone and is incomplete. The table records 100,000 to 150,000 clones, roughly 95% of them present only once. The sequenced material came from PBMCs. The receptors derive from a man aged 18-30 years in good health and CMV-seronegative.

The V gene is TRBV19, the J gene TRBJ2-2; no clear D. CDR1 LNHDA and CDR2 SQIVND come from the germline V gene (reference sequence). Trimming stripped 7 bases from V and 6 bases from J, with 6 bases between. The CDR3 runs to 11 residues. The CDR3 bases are TGTGCCAGTATCCCGGCCGGGGAGCTGTTTTTT. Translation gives CASIPAGELFF.

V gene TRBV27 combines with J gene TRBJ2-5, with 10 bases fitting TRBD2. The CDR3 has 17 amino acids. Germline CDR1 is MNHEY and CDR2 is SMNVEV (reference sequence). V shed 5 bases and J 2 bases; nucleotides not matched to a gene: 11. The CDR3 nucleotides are TGTGCCAGCAGTCCCCCTCAAGCGGGAGGGTTTCAAGAGACCCAGTACTTC. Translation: CASSPPQAGGFQETQYF.

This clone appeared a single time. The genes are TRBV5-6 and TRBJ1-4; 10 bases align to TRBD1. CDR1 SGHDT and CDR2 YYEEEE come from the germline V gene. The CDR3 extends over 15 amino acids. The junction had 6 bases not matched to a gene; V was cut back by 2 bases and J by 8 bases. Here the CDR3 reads CASSLNPGQGEKLFF. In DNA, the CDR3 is TGTGCCAGCAGCTTAAACCCGGGACAGGGGGAAAAACTGTTTTTT.

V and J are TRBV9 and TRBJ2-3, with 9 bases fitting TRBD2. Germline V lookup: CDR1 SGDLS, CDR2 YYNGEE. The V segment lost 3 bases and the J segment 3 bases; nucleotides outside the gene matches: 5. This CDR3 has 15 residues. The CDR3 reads CASSDSSGMTDTQYF. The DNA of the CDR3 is TGTGCCAGCAGCGATTCTAGCGGGATGACAGATACGCAGTATTTT.

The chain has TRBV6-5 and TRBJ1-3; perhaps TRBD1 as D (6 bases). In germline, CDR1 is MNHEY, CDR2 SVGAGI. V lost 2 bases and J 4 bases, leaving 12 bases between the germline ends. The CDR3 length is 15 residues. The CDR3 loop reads CASSYLRGLGNTIYF. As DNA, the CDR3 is TGTGCCAGCAGTTACCTCAGGGGCTTAGGAAACACCATATATTTT.

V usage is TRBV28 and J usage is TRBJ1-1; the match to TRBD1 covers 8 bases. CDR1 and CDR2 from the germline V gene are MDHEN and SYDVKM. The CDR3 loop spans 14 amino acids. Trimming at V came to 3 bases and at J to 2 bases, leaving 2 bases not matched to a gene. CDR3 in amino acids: CASSLGQVNTEAFF. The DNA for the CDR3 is TGTGCCAGCAGTTTGGGACAGGTAAACACTGAAGCTTTCTTT.

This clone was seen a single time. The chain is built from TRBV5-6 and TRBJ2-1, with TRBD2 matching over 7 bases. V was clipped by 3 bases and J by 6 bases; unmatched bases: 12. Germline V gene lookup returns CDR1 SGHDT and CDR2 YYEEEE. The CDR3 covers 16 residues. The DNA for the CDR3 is TGTGCCAGCAGCTCTAATCACAGACTAGCTGGCAATGAGCAGTTCTTC. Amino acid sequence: CASSSNHRLAGNEQFF.

CDR3 sequence reads: CASNLRAGGRETQYF. The CDR3 DNA reads TGTGCCAGCAACCTTCGTGCGGGAGGGAGAGAGACCCAGTACTTC. This chain connects TRBV7-2 to TRBJ2-5; 9 bases fit TRBD2. Germline trimming cut 7 bases from V and 4 bases from J; bases unmatched to any gene: 10. This CDR3 is 15 amino acids long. The germline V gene encodes CDR1 SGHTA and CDR2 FQGNSA.

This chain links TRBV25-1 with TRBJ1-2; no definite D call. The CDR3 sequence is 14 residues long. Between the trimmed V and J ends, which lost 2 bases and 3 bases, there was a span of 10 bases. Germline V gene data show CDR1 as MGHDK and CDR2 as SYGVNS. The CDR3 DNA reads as TGTGCCAGCAGTGAACCGGGTTTCGACTATGGCTACACCTTC. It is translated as CASSEPGFDYGYTF.

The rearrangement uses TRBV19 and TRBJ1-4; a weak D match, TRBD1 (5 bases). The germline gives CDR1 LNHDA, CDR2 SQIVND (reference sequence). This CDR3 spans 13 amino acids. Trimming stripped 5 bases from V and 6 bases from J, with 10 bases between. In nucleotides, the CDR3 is TGTGCCAGTAGTGAAGGGGTGGATGAAAAACTGTTTTTT. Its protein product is CASSEGVDEKLFF.

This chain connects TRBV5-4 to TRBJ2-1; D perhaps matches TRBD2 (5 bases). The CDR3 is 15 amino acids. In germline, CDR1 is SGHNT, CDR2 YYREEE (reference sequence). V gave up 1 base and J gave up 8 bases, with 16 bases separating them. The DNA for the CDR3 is TGTGCCAGCAGCTTGCTAGCCCCACCAAGCGATGAGCAGTTCTTC. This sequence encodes CASSLLAPPSDEQFF.

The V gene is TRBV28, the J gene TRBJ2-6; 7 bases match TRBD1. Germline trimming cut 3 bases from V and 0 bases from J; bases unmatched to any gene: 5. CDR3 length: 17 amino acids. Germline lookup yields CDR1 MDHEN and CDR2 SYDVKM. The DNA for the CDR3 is TGTGCCAGCAGTTTTAGGGACAGATCCTCTGGGGCCAACGTCCTGACTTTC. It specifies CASSFRDRSSGANVLTF.

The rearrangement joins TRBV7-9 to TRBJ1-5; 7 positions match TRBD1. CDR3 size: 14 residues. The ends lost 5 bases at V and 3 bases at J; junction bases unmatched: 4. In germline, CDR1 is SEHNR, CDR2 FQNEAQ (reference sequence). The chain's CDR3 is CASSRRGVNQPQHF. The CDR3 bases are TGTGCCAGCAGCCGCAGGGGGGTCAATCAGCCCCAGCATTTT.

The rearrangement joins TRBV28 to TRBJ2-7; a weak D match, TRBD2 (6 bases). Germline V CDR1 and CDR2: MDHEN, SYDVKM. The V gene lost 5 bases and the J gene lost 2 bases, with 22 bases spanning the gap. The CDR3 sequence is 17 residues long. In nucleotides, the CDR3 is TGTGCCAGCAGTCGGGACTCCGGGCTGGTGAAAGCCTACGAGCAGTACTTC. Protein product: CASSRDSGLVKAYEQYF.

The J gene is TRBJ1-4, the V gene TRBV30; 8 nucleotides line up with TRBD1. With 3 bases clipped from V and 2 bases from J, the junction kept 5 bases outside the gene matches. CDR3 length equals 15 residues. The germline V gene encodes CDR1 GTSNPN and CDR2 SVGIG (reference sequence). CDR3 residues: CAWSDRQGTNEKLFF. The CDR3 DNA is TGTGCCTGGAGCGATAGACAGGGGACTAATGAAAAACTGTTTTTT.

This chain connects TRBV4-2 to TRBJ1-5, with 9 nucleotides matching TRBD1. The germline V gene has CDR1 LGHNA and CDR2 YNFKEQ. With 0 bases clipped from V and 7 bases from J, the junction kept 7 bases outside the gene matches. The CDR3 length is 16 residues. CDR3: CASSQDLDRGKQPQHF. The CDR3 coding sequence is TGTGCCAGCAGCCAAGATCTGGACAGGGGAAAACAGCCCCAGCATTTT.

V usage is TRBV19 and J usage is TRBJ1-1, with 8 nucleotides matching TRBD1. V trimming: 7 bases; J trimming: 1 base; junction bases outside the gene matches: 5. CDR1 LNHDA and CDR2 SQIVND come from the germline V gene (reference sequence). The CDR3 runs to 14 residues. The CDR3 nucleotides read TGTGCCAGTAACCCGACAGGGGAGAACACTGAAGCTTTCTTT. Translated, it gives CASNPTGENTEAFF.

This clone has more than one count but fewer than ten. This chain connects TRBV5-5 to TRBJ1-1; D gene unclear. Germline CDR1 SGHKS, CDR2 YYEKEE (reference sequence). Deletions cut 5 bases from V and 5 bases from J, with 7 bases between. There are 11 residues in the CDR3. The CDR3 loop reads CASSPGTEAFF. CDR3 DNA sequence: TGTGCCAGCAGTCCAGGAACTGAAGCTTTCTTT.

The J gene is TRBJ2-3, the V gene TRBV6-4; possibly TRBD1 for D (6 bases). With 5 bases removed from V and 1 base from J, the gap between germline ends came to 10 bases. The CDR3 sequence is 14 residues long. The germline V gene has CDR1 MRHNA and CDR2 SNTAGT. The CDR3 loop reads CASSSQGGTDTQYF. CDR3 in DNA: TGTGCCAGCAGTTCACAGGGCGGCACAGATACGCAGTATTTT.

The CDR3 DNA reads TGTGCCACCCAGGGGACCTACACCGGGGAGCTGTTTTTT. It encodes CATQGTYTGELFF. This chain links TRBV10-3 with TRBJ2-2, with a possible D match to TRBD1 (6 bases). With 10 bases removed from V and 3 bases from J, the gap between germline ends came to 12 bases. Germline CDR1 is ENHRY and CDR2 is SYGVKD. This CDR3 is 13 amino acids long.

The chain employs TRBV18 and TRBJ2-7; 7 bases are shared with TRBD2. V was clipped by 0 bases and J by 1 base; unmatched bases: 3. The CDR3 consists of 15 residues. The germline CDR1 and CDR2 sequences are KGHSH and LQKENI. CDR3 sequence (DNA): TGTGCCAGCTCACCACCAAGCGGGGTTTCCTACGAGCAGTACTTC. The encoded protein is CASSPPSGVSYEQYF. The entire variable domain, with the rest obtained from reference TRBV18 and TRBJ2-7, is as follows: NAGVMQNPRHLVRRRGQEARLRCSPMKGHSHVYWYRQLPEEGLKFMVYLQKENIIDESGMPKERFSAEFPKEGPSILRIQQVVRGDSAAYFCASSPPSGVSYEQYFGPGTRLTVT.

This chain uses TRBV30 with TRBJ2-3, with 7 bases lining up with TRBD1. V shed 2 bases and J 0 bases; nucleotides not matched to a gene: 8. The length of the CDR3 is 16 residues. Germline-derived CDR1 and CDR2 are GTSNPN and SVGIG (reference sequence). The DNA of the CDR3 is TGTGCCTGGAGTATCTTCTGGACAGGTAGCACAGATACGCAGTATTTT. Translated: CAWSIFWTGSTDTQYF. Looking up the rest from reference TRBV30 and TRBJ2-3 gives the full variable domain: SQTIHQWPATLVQPVGSPLSLECTVEGTSNPNLYWYRQAAGRGLQLLFYSVGIGQISSEVPQNLSASRPQDRQFILSSKKLLLSDSGFYLCAWSIFWTGSTDTQYFGPGTRLTVL.

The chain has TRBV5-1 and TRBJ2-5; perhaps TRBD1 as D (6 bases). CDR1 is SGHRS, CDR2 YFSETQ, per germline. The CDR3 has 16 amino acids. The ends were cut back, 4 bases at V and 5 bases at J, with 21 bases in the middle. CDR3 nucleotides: TGCGCCAGCAGCCTACCCCGGGACACCGTTCGGGAGACCCAGTACTTC. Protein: CASSLPRDTVRETQYF.

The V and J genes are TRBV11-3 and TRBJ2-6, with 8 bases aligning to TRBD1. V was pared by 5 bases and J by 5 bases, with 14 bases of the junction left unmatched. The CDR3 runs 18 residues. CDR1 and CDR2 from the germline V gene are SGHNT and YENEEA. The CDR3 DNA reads TGTGCCAGCAGCGGCGGACAGGGCTCCCCTTCTCGGGCCAACGTCCTGACTTTC. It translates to CASSGGQGSPSRANVLTF.

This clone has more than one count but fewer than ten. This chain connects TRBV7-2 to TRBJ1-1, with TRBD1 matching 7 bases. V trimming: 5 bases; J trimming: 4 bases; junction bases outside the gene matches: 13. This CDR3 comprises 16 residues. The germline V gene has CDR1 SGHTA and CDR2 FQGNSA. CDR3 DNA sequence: TGTGCCAGCAGCCCCGGACAGGCCACATGGGGCACTGAAGCTTTCTTT. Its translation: CASSPGQATWGTEAFF.